This is a list of T cell receptor beta chains from one sample in a study of shared clonotypes between healthy human individuals. Sequencing was performed with immunoSEQ multiplex PCR; in TCRdb, only in-frame clones are kept and a portion is missing. The table has fewer than 400,000 clones, roughly 70% seen once. Source material: memory CD4+ T cells sorted from blood. The receptors were gathered from a man aged 25 to 45 in good health. CDR3s include the opening cysteine and the closing phenylalanine or tryptophan. Fields, in order: CDR3 length, clone size, V gene, J gene, D gene, CDR3 DNA, CDR3 protein. The D gene is left open where the match is weak. Part of the rows lack a size; the others show once, few, many or a class for expanded clones.

20	.	TRBV9	TRBJ2-6	.	TGTGCCAGCAGCGCCACCCCGACGGAATATTCCTTCTCTGGGGCCAACGTCCTGACTTTC	CASSATPTEYSFSGANVLTF
13	.	TRBV5-4	TRBJ1-1	.	TGTGCCAGCAGCTTGGACCCGAACACTGAAGCTTTCTTT	CASSLDPNTEAFF
13	.	TRBV5-6	TRBJ2-2	.	TGTGCCAGCAGCTTGTCTCAGGCCGGGGAGCTGTTTTTT	CASSLSQAGELFF
13	.	TRBV18	TRBJ1-2	TRBD1	TGTGCCAGCTCACCGGGGGACAGGGCGGGCTACACCTTC	CASSPGDRAGYTF
16	.	TRBV10-2	TRBJ2-3	TRBD2	TGCGCCAGCAGTCCTGTTGGAGCGGGAAGAATAGATACGCAGTATTTT	CASSPVGAGRIDTQYF
13	.	TRBV6-6	TRBJ2-5	.	TGTGCCAGCAGCAACGGACAGCCCCAGACCCAGTACTTC	CASSNGQPQTQYF
15	.	TRBV5-1	TRBJ2-1	.	TGCGCCAGCAGGGGGGGACTTAATTCCTACAATGAGCAGTTCTTC	CASRGGLNSYNEQFF
15	.	TRBV5-4	TRBJ2-1	TRBD2	TGTGCCAGCAGCTTGCCTAGCGGGAGACACAATGAGCAGTTCTTC	CASSLPSGRHNEQFF
16	.	TRBV6-1	TRBJ2-3	TRBD1	TGTGCCAGCAGCGAAGGGGTTCGACAGGGGGCAGATACGCAGTATTTT	CASSEGVRQGADTQYF
12	few	TRBV29-1	TRBJ1-1	.	TGCAGCGCTCAGGGTACGAGCACTGAAGCTTTCTTT	CSAQGTSTEAFF
16	.	TRBV5-5	TRBJ1-4	TRBD1	TGTGCCAGCCACTCACAGGGGAGGGGTGGAAGAGAAAAACTGTTTTTT	CASHSQGRGGREKLFF
16	.	TRBV5-8	TRBJ2-1	.	TGTGCCAGCAGCTTGTTATCCGGGACGTCTTACAATGAGCAGTTCTTC	CASSLLSGTSYNEQFF
18	.	TRBV11-2	TRBJ2-7	TRBD2	TGTGCCAGCAGCCCAGCCAGGGCCGGGACTAGCGGGAGTAACGAGCAGTACTTC	CASSPARAGTSGSNEQYF
12	.	TRBV7-9	TRBJ1-2	.	TGTGCCAGCAGCTTATACGGGTACGGCTACACCTTC	CASSLYGYGYTF
13	once	TRBV5-4	TRBJ1-5	.	TGTGCCAGCAGCTCCTCGGTCAATCAGCCCCAGCATTTT	CASSSSVNQPQHF
15	.	TRBV18	TRBJ2-1	TRBD2	TGTGCCAGCTCACCTACTAGCGGGAGTGCCCATGAGCAGTTCTTC	CASSPTSGSAHEQFF
14	many	TRBV28	TRBJ1-2	.	TGTGCCAGCAGGAGGACAAAGGCTAACTATGGCTACACCTTC	CASRRTKANYGYTF
15	.	TRBV19	TRBJ1-2	.	TGTGCCAGTAGTATACCAGGTGAGGTTAACTATGGCTACACCTTC	CASSIPGEVNYGYTF
13	.	TRBV28	TRBJ2-7	TRBD1	TGTGCCAGCCGGGGACAGGGGAACCTCGAGCAGTACTTC	CASRGQGNLEQYF
16	few	TRBV30	TRBJ1-1	.	TGTGCCTGGAGTGTAGGTTCGGGACATAGAAACACTGAAGCTTTCTTT	CAWSVGSGHRNTEAFF
13	.	TRBV2	TRBJ2-7	TRBD2	TGTGCCACCCGGGGCGGGGGGACGAGGGAGCAGTACTTC	CATRGGGTREQYF
18	.	TRBV25-1	TRBJ2-5	TRBD1	TGTGCCAGCAGTGAATCGGGACAGGGGACGACTCGCCAAGAGACCCAGTACTTC	CASSESGQGTTRQETQYF
12	.	TRBV18	TRBJ2-5	.	TGTGCCAGCTCACCGCAAGCGGAGACCCAGTACTTC	CASSPQAETQYF
16	once	TRBV5-4	TRBJ2-4	TRBD2	TGTGCCAGCAGCGCCGAGGGGACTAGACTTTCAAACATTCAGTACTTC	CASSAEGTRLSNIQYF
13	.	TRBV14	TRBJ2-1	.	TGTGCCAGCAGCCCCGACACCTACAATGAGCAGTTCTTC	CASSPDTYNEQFF
14	once	TRBV9	TRBJ2-1	TRBD2	TGTGCCAGCTCGATAGCGGGATTGAACAATGAGCAGTTCTTC	CASSIAGLNNEQFF